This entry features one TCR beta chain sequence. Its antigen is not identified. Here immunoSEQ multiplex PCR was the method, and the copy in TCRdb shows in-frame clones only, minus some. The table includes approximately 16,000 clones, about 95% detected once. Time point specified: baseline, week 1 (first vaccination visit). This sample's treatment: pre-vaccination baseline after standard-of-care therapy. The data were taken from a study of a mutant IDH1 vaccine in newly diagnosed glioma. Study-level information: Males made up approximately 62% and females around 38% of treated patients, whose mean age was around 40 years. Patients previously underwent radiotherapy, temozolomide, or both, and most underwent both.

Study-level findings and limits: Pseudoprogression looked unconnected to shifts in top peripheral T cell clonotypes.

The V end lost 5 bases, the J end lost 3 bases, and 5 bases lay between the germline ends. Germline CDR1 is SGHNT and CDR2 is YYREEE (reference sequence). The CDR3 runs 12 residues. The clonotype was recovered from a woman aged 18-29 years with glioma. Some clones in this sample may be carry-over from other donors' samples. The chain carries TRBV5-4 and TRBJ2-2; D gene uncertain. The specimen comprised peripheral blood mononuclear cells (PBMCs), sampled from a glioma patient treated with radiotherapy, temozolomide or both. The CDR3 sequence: CASRLDTGELFF. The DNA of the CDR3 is TGTGCCAGCAGACTTGACACCGGGGAGCTGTTTTTT.